This entry is about one T cell receptor (beta chain). What it binds is unknown. The germline V gene has CDR1 SGHVS and CDR2 FQNEAQ. V lost 5 bases and J 9 bases, leaving 16 bases between the germline ends. The CDR3 is made up of 13 amino acids. These data originate in a study of OX40 agonist ivuxolimab in advanced cancers. Overall study results and limits: The study observed clonal expansion of CD4+ and CD8+ blood T cells by week 6 at 0.1 to 3.0 mg/kg.

Libraries were prepared by immunoSEQ multiplex PCR; TCRdb keeps only in-frame clonotypes and omits some of them. This sample has tens of thousands of clones, with approximately 84% found just once. The source material was CD4+ or CD8+ T cells sorted from blood, sampled in a trial of the OX40 agonist ivuxolimab. V and J are TRBV7-8 and TRBJ2-5, with D possibly called TRBD1 or TRBD2 (5 bases each). The source is an adult with an advanced solid tumor such as melanoma, head and neck, liver or kidney cancer. For the CDR3, the DNA is TGTGCCAGCAGCGGGACGGGTTTTGAGGCCCAGTACTTC. This translates into CASSGTGFEAQYF.